The 14 T cell receptor beta chains below come from one sample, sequenced in a study of T cell repertoires in cytomegalovirus infection. MiXCR was run by TCRdb on the reads, yielding one entry per CDR3 protein. Of just over 300,000 distinct CDR3 sequences in the sample, 15% to 20% were seen once. What was sequenced was PBMCs. These receptors all come from a human donor in good health (CMV status not recorded). Some clones in this sample may be carry-over from other donors' samples.

This clonotype has a handful of counts. The CDR3 protein is CASSPGQGIDGYTF. DNA for the CDR3: TGTGCCAGCAGCCCGGGACAGGGGATAGATGGCTACACCTTC. The rearrangement links TRBV12-3 or TRBV12-4 to TRBJ1-2; 10 bases map to TRBD1. The CDR3 extends over 14 amino acids. V lost 6 bases and J lost 6; bases outside the gene matches: 7.

This clonotype has only a few counts. This chain joins TRBV19 and TRBJ1-5; D may be TRBD1 (6 bases). This CDR3 is 19 amino acids long. The V gene lost 5 bases and the J gene lost 0 bases, with 23 bases spanning the gap. CDR1 and CDR2 from the germline V gene are LNHDA and SQIVND (reference sequence). For the CDR3, the DNA is TGTGCCAGTAGTGGTTCGGGGGCATCCGATCCCTCTAGCAATCAGCCCCAGCATTTT. Translating it yields CASSGSGASDPSSNQPQHF. Based on the CDR3 plus reference TRBV19 and TRBJ1-5, the full variable domain is DGGITQSPKYLFRKEGQNVTLSCEQNLNHDAMYWYRQDPGQGLRLIYYSQIVNDFQKGDIAEGYSVSREKKESFPLTVTSAQKNPTAFYLCASSGSGASDPSSNQPQHFGDGTRLSIL.

This clonotype was seen at least ten times. The V and J genes are TRBV28 and TRBJ2-1; 7 nucleotides align to TRBD2. Germline V CDR1 and CDR2: MDHEN, SYDVKM. With V trimmed by 6 bases and J by 0 bases, 11 bases remained unmatched. CDR3 size: 17 residues. The CDR3 is CASSTTTSALSYNEQFF. The CDR3 nucleotides are TGTGCCAGCAGCACGACCACTAGCGCTCTCTCCTACAATGAGCAGTTCTTC.

CDR3 protein: CASSSLAQKMNTEAFF. The CDR3 nucleotides read TGTGCCAGCAGTTCTCTGGCACAAAAAATGAACACTGAAGCTTTCTTT. The chain links TRBV12-3 or TRBV12-4 to TRBJ1-1, with D unresolved. The CDR3 is 16 residues long. V was cut by 4 bases and J by 0 bases, with 15 bases left in between.

This clonotype has a handful of counts. J is TRBJ2-1 and V is TRBV24-1; 15 nucleotides match TRBD2. The CDR3 totals 18 residues. The V and J ends lost 8 bases and 3 bases, in that order; junction bases with no gene match: 10. The germline V gene encodes CDR1 KGHDR and CDR2 SFDVKD. The CDR3 protein is CATIPGTSGGPDYNEQFF. The CDR3 DNA reads as TGTGCCACCATCCCCGGGACTAGCGGGGGGCCGGACTACAATGAGCAGTTCTTC.

This clonotype was seen once. CDR3 coding DNA: TGTGCCAGCAGCCAACGGGACCCGTCTATTTTACTGAATGAGCAGTTCTTC. This codes for CASSQRDPSILLNEQFF. The chain carries TRBV14 and TRBJ2-1, with D perhaps given as TRBD1 or TRBD2 (5 bases each). Per germline, CDR1 SGHDN and CDR2 FVKESK. The CDR3 totals 17 residues. V lost 2 bases and J lost 7, with 21 bases in between.

The chain combines TRBV20-1 with TRBJ2-7; D perhaps matches TRBD1 (6 bases). The V gene's germline CDR1 is DFQATT and CDR2 SNEGSKA (reference sequence). V lost 0 bases and J 1 base, leaving 16 bases between the germline ends. The CDR3 sequence is 16 residues long. The CDR3 DNA is TGCAGTGCTAGAGACTGGGCTTATGGACAGTCCTACGAGCAGTACTTC. Translating gives CSARDWAYGQSYEQYF.

About this clonotype itself: An end of the junction differs from the germline gene, which may be a read error. The rearrangement uses TRBV4-1 and TRBJ1-3, with D perhaps TRBD1 (5 bases). Germline assignment: CDR1 MGHRA and CDR2 YSYEKL. This CDR3 has 18 amino acids. The CDR3 nucleotides read TGTGCCAGCAGCCAAGTTACAGGAGTGGGGACCTCTGGAAACACCATATATTTT. Translation: CASSQVTGVGTSGNTIYF.

The genes are TRBV10-3 and TRBJ1-3; the D is unclear. Germline assignment: CDR1 ENHRY and CDR2 SYGVKD. The CDR3 has 14 amino acids. V was pared by 7 bases and J by 2 bases, with 12 bases between. CDR3 in DNA: TGTGCCATCAATTCGGAGGAAACTGGAAACACCATATATTTT. Its protein product is CAINSEETGNTIYF.

This chain joins TRBV15 and TRBJ2-4; D unresolved. The CDR3 extends over 16 amino acids. CDR1 LNHNV and CDR2 YYDKDF come from the germline V gene (reference sequence). V was pared by 0 bases and J by 0 bases, with 9 bases between. CDR3 DNA: TGTGCCACCAGCAGAGATGTGTCAGTAGCCAAAAACATTCAGTACTTC. As protein: CATSRDVSVAKNIQYF.

At least ten counts were recorded for this clonotype. The chain has TRBV11-3 and TRBJ2-1, with TRBD2 as a possible D gene (7 bases). This CDR3 is 16 amino acids long. Germline V gene data show CDR1 as SGHNT and CDR2 as YENEEA. The ends were cut back, 2 bases at V and 7 bases at J, with 18 bases in the middle. As DNA, the CDR3 is TGTGCCAGCAGCTTATCATCCGGGGGGCTCCGGAATGAGCAGTTCTTC. Translation gives CASSLSSGGLRNEQFF. Using reference TRBV11-3 and TRBJ2-1 for the parts outside the CDR3, the full variable domain is EAGVVQSPRYKIIEKKQPVAFWCNPISGHNTLYWYLQNLGQGPELLIRYENEEAVDDSQLPKDRFSAERLKGVDSTLKIQPAELGDSAVYLCASSLSSGGLRNEQFFGPGTRLTVL.

The chain recombines TRBV7-6 with TRBJ2-1; D unresolved. Germline CDR1 SGHVS, CDR2 FNYEAQ. The CDR3 length is 16 residues. V was cut by 4 bases and J by 0 bases, with 13 bases left in between. CDR3 residues: CASSSRGFRSYNEQFF. As DNA, the CDR3 is TGTGCCAGCAGCTCACGCGGTTTTCGCTCCTACAATGAGCAGTTCTTC.

This clonotype occurred many times. In nucleotides, the CDR3 is TGCGCCAGCAGCCAAGAGTATGTCTCTGGGGCCAACGTCCTGACTTTC. Protein sequence: CASSQEYVSGANVLTF. This chain connects TRBV4-1 to TRBJ2-6; D is unresolved. The germline gives CDR1 MGHRA, CDR2 YSYEKL. Trimming took 0 bases from V and 0 from J, leaving 6 bases between them. This CDR3 comprises 16 residues.

In its sample, this clonotype was seen many times. The rearrangement links TRBV28 to TRBJ1-1, with a weak D call TRBD1 (5 bases). CDR3 length equals 14 residues. Between the trimmed V and J ends, which lost 5 bases and 2 bases, there was a span of 12 bases. From germline, CDR1 is MDHEN and CDR2 SYDVKM. CDR3 bases: TGTGCCAGCAGTCCGGGGGACGGCAACACTGAAGCTTTCTTT. Translating gives CASSPGDGNTEAFF. Together with reference TRBV28 and TRBJ1-1, the CDR3 gives the full variable domain: DVKVTQSSRYLVKRTGEKVFLECVQDMDHENMFWYRQDPGLGLRLIYFSYDVKMKEKGDIPEGYSVSREKKERFSLILESASTNQTSMYLCASSPGDGNTEAFFGQGTRLTVV.